These 2 T cell receptor beta chains were all obtained from the same sample, sequenced in a study of blood T cell repertoires in COVID-19. Method: immunoSEQ multiplex PCR; TCRdb's copy keeps in-frame clones and lacks some. The sample shows around 75,000 clones, more than 75% of them seen only once. Source material: peripheral blood. Receptors originate from a human donor in a cohort sampled during active COVID-19.

The V and J genes are TRBV7-2 and TRBJ1-4; D ambiguous. Germline-derived CDR1 and CDR2 are SGHTA and FQGNSA. This CDR3 comprises 14 residues. V was trimmed by 8 bases and J by 4 bases, leaving 14 bases between them. The CDR3: CASSQLGVNEKLFF. The CDR3 coding sequence is TGTGCCAGCTCCCAGCTCGGGGTTAATGAAAAACTGTTTTTT.

The rearrangement joins TRBV25-1 to TRBJ1-6; 7 bases line up with TRBD1. Germline V lookup: CDR1 MGHDK, CDR2 SYGVNS. Trimming removed 0 bases from V and 12 bases from J; junction bases left unmatched: 17. The CDR3 has 18 residues. This CDR3 is CASSEYYILRAGGLPLHF. Written as DNA, the CDR3 is TGTGCCAGCAGTGAATACTATATCCTGAGGGCAGGGGGTTTACCCCTCCACTTT.